This T cell receptor beta chain came from a study of beta chain features in type 1 diabetes. A remark on this clone: Its antigen is not known.

Study-wide findings and caveats: Type 1 diabetes patients showed fewer insertions and more deletions at VDJ junctions. It was not settled here whether HLA type affects TCRB rearrangement.

Reverse transcribing all isolated RNA meant expressed TCRB transcripts were sequenced. Sequenced by immunoSEQ multiplex PCR; TCRdb stores in-frame clones only, minus some. The repertoire holds almost 350,000 clones, around 20% seen once, with 0.035% to 0.055% in the top ten. Each donor gave one heparinised blood draw averaging around 120 mL. Germline values: CDR1 SNHLY, CDR2 FYNNEI. The CDR3 covers 12 residues. The V end was cut by 5 bases, the J end by 5 bases, with 9 bases between. Sequencing was done on a sample of naive CD4+ T cells from blood. The receptor was derived from a woman aged 18-29 years in good health. The genes are TRBV2 and TRBJ2-5; D is uncertain. The CDR3 loop is CASSIRRETQYF. The CDR3 DNA follows: TGTGCCAGCAGTATCCGGCGGGAGACCCAGTACTTC.